This T cell receptor (beta chain) emerged from a study of blood T cell repertoires in COVID-19. Sequencing used immunoSEQ multiplex PCR; TCRdb keeps in-frame clones, though not all of them. Among more than 100,000 clones listed, roughly 70% were seen once. The CDR3 is made up of 15 amino acids. Per the germline V gene, CDR1 is LGHDT and CDR2 is YNNKEL (reference sequence). Trimming removed 4 bases at V and 0 bases at J, with 9 bases between. The sequence was obtained from a human donor with acute or convalescent COVID-19. The donor label of this sample is uncertain. Material for sequencing was peripheral blood. The rearrangement joins TRBV3-1 (or the pseudogene TRBV3-2) to TRBJ2-2; D call uncertain. The CDR3 loop reads CASSRDTANTGELFF. The CDR3 DNA sequence: TGTGCCAGCAGCCGTGACACCGCGAACACCGGGGAGCTGTTTTTT.